The 8 T cell receptor beta chains below were found in one sample sequenced in a study of CD8 T cells in Susac syndrome. The RNA input was roughly 0.45 to 1 ug, and it was reverse transcribed with random hexamers. TCRdb called the immunoSEQ multiplex PCR reads again in MiXCR, with one record for every CDR3 protein. The sample yields about 130,000 distinct CDR3 sequences, approximately 95% seen once. Material: CD8+ T cells from PBMCs. The receptors were sampled from a human donor with Susac syndrome.

CDR3 residues: CASSYDRDEQYF. The CDR3 DNA follows: TGTGCCAGCAGCTACGACAGGGACGAGCAGTACTTC. The chain links TRBV7-6 to TRBJ2-7; 7 bases line up with TRBD1. The V segment lost 4 bases and the J segment 5 bases; nucleotides outside the gene matches: 2. The CDR3 is 12 residues long. Germline lookup yields CDR1 SGHVS and CDR2 FNYEAQ.

This clonotype was observed a single time. The chain employs TRBV4-1 and TRBJ2-1; either TRBD1 or TRBD2 may fit D (5 bases each). Per germline, CDR1 MGHRA and CDR2 YSYEKL. V lost 4 bases and J 13 bases, leaving 23 bases between the germline ends. This CDR3 comprises 15 residues. The CDR3 sequence is CASSPYDPGDQIQFF. The CDR3 region has the DNA TGCGCCAGCAGCCCCTATGACCCCGGGGACCAAATCCAGTTCTTC.

The chain joins TRBV28 to TRBJ1-1; perhaps TRBD1 as D (5 bases). This CDR3 contains 10 residues. Germline-derived CDR1 and CDR2 are MDHEN and SYDVKM. V was pared by 8 bases and J by 6 bases, with 7 bases between. The CDR3 spells CASVGAEAFF. The CDR3 DNA follows: TGTGCCAGCGTGGGGGCTGAAGCTTTCTTT. The full variable domain, with the rest looked up from reference TRBV28 and TRBJ1-1, is DVKVTQSSRYLVKRTGEKVFLECVQDMDHENMFWYRQDPGLGLRLIYFSYDVKMKEKGDIPEGYSVSREKKERFSLILESASTNQTSMYLCASVGAEAFFGQGTRLTVV.

The J gene is TRBJ2-7, the V gene TRBV3-1; D unresolved. This CDR3 spans 17 amino acids. Germline CDR1 reads LGHDT; CDR2 reads YNNKEL (reference sequence). Deletions cut 0 bases from V and 4 bases from J, with 19 bases between. The CDR3 here is CASSQDLADVRWYEQYF. CDR3 DNA: TGTGCCAGCAGCCAAGATTTGGCGGACGTAAGGTGGTACGAGCAGTACTTC.

This chain connects TRBV7-8 to TRBJ1-4; 10 bases are a match to TRBD1. This CDR3 region has 15 residues. Unmatched junction bases numbered 7, after V lost 5 bases and J lost 7 bases. Germline lookup yields CDR1 SGHVS and CDR2 FQNEAQ. This chain's CDR3 is CASSHGTGEGEKLFF. DNA for the CDR3: TGTGCCAGCAGCCACGGGACAGGGGAGGGTGAAAAACTGTTTTTT.

The chain uses TRBV27 and TRBJ2-3; 7 bases are shared with TRBD1. The CDR3 runs to 18 residues. V trimming: 3 bases; J trimming: 4 bases; junction bases outside the gene matches: 16. Looked up from germline, CDR1 is MNHEY and CDR2 is SMNVEV (reference sequence). CDR3 amino acids: CASSLGPYRGPRADTQYF. The CDR3 region has the DNA TGTGCCAGCAGTTTGGGCCCCTACAGGGGACCCCGCGCAGATACGCAGTATTTT.

This clonotype showed up just once. The CDR3 nucleotides are TGTGCCAGCAGAAGGGACTGGACCCAGTACTTC. It is translated as CASRRDWTQYF. V usage is TRBV6-5 and J usage is TRBJ2-5, with D tentatively TRBD2 (6 bases). V shed 6 bases and J shed 7 bases, with 9 bases lying between them. The germline CDR1 and CDR2 sequences are MNHEY and SVGAGI. The length of the CDR3 is 11 residues.

V usage is TRBV7-9 and J usage is TRBJ2-1; TRBD2 aligns across 11 bases. V shed 5 bases, J shed 4 bases, and the junction held 4 bases outside the gene matches. The CDR3 extends over 15 amino acids. The V gene's germline CDR1 is SEHNR and CDR2 FQNEAQ (reference sequence). The chain's CDR3 is CASSGGLADYNEQFF. CDR3 in DNA: TGTGCCAGCAGCGGGGGACTAGCGGATTACAATGAGCAGTTCTTC.